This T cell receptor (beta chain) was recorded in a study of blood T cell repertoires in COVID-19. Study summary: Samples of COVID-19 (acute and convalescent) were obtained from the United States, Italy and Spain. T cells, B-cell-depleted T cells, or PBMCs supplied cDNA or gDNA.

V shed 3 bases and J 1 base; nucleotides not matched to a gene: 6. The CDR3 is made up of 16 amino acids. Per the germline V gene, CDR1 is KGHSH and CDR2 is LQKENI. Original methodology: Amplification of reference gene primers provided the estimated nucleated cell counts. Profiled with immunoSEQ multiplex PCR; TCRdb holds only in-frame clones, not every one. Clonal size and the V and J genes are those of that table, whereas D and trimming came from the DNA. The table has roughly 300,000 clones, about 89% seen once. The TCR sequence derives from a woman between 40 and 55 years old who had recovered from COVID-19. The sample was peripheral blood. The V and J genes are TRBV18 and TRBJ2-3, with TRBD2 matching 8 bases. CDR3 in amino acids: CASSPRGGGGTDTQYF. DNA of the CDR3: TGTGCCAGCTCACCTCGGGGGGGCGGAGGCACAGATACGCAGTATTTT.